The present T cell receptor (beta chain) was sequenced within a study of control samples from healthy donors and cancer patients (TCRdb year 2020). This clone was picked up one time. No cognate antigen has been identified for it. Base qualities are not at hand, and no much larger clone is one base apart. Receptors were amplified or captured by the immunoSEQ multiplex PCR assay. TCRdb took over this immuneACCESS table, retaining in-frame rearrangements with V and J assigned. Such tables are incomplete; in checked studies, under half of the missing clones stem from an unresolved V gene, and the remainder is unexplained. This sample is represented by around 140,000 clones; about nine tenths of them were singletons. The ten largest account for approximately 6% of the sample. The sample comprised blood. This receptor was obtained from a man between 18 and 29 years old in good health.

For the CDR3, the sequence is CASSLLMAAGPGGELFF. The sequenced DNA: TGTGCCAGCAGTTTGTTAATGGCGGCAGGTCCGGGCGGGGAGCTGTTTTTT. Recombination connected TRBV27 to TRBJ2-2, with no confident D gene call. Per the germline V gene (reference sequence), MNHEY is the CDR1 and SMNVEV is the CDR2. Spanning cysteine to phenylalanine, the CDR3 consists of 17 amino acids. Only CDR3 DNA is held: 51 bases, read in frame from base 1. Cut back by 3 bases and 7 bases, the V and J ends lie 21 bases apart.